Sequencing of this T cell receptor beta chain was carried out in a study of monozygotic twins with inflammatory bowel disease. The study, taken as a whole, reports: Similarity of repertoires did not differ between concordant and discordant twins, possibly from limited power.

Looked up from germline, CDR1 is SGHDT and CDR2 is YYEEEE. CDR3 length equals 15 residues. For every sample, eight separate reactions were used to make cDNA. TCRdb re-called the 5' RACE reads and catalogs CDR3 proteins one per entry, DNA excluded. The sample includes fewer than 450,000 distinct CDR3 sequences. A remark on this clonotype: No antigen is known for it.

The chain has TRBV5-6 and TRBJ1-5; the D call of TRBD1 rests on TCRdb alone, since no DNA is present to check it. The TCR originated in a human donor with ulcerative colitis or Crohn's disease, or a healthy co-twin of an affected twin (not recorded which). The specimen sequenced was blood. The CDR3 spells CASSLGGHSNQPQHF.